The 15 T cell receptor beta chains below all came from one sample that was sequenced in a study of blood T cell repertoires in COVID-19. Generated by immunoSEQ multiplex PCR, the TCRdb table keeps only in-frame clones and is missing some. Among 200,000 to 300,000 clones, around nine tenths were seen once, and the ten largest hold around 3%. Specimen: peripheral blood. These receptor sequences come from a man between 18 and 29 years old with active or convalescent COVID-19.

The rearrangement joins TRBV29-1 to TRBJ1-1, with a tentative D call TRBD1 (5 bases). Trimming shortened V by 6 bases and J by 6 bases, and 20 bases separated the two germline ends. This CDR3 is 14 amino acids long. The germline gives CDR1 SQVTM, CDR2 ANQGSEA. The CDR3 DNA sequence: TGCAGCGTCCCCCGAGAAGGGGCGATCTCTGAAGCTTTCTTT. Translation: CSVPREGAISEAFF. Drawing the rest from reference TRBV29-1 and TRBJ1-1, the complete variable domain is SAVISQKPSRDICQRGTSLTIQCQVDSQVTMMFWYRQQPGQSLTLIATANQGSEATYESGFVIDKFPISRPNLTFSTLTVSNMSPEDSSIYLCSVPREGAISEAFFGQGTRLTVV.

The genes are TRBV6-2 or TRBV6-3 and TRBJ2-3, with 8 bases matching TRBD1. This CDR3 spans 16 amino acids. CDR1 MNHEY and CDR2 SVGEGT come from the germline V gene. V lost 2 bases to trimming and J lost 1 base; unmatched junction nucleotides: 5. The CDR3 nucleotides read TGTGCCAGCAGTTACAAACCGGGACAGGGCACAGATACGCAGTATTTT. Residues: CASSYKPGQGTDTQYF.

The V call is TRBV21-1, the J call TRBJ1-4. TRBV21-1 is recorded as a pseudogene. The CDR3 is 14 amino acids. CDR3 sequence: CASTFRGLSEKLFF. CDR3 DNA sequence: TGTGCCAGCACGTTCCGGGGGTTAAGTGAAAAACTGTTTTTT.

The CDR3 reads CASSPLFTEAFF. CDR3 coding DNA: TGTGCCAGCAGCCCCCTTTTCACTGAAGCTTTCTTT. The chain carries TRBV6-2 or TRBV6-3 and TRBJ1-1; D not resolved. From germline, CDR1 is MNHEY and CDR2 SVGEGT. V lost 6 bases to trimming and J lost 4 bases, with 9 bases between them. The CDR3 loop spans 12 amino acids.

This clone has a single count. V is TRBV2 and J is TRBJ1-6; tentative D call: TRBD1 (6 bases). V lost 7 bases and J 7 bases, leaving 23 bases between the germline ends. The CDR3 has 17 residues. Germline lookup yields CDR1 SNHLY and CDR2 FYNNEI. DNA for the CDR3: TGTGCCAGCACCAAGAACGGTGTACAGGGACCAAATTCACCCCTCCACTTT. It specifies CASTKNGVQGPNSPLHF.

The J gene is TRBJ2-1, the V gene TRBV5-6, with 7 bases aligning to TRBD2. Germline V gives CDR1 SGHDT, CDR2 YYEEEE. V gave up 4 bases and J gave up 7 bases; unmatched junction bases: 11. This CDR3 contains 15 residues. The CDR3 reads CASSLRTRVWNEQFF. The CDR3 DNA reads as TGTGCCAGCAGCCTAAGGACTAGGGTTTGGAATGAGCAGTTCTTC. The full variable domain, its missing parts supplied by reference TRBV5-6 and TRBJ2-1, is DAGVTQSPTHLIKTRGQQVTLRCSPKSGHDTVSWYQQALGQGPQFIFQYYEEEERQRGNFPDRFSGHQFPNYSSELNVNALLLGDSALYLCASSLRTRVWNEQFFGPGTRLTVL.

The V gene is TRBV6-2 or TRBV6-3, the J gene TRBJ2-4; D is unclear. V was trimmed by 0 bases and J by 5 bases, leaving 8 bases between them. Germline V gives CDR1 MNHEY, CDR2 SVGEGT. This CDR3 contains 14 residues. CDR3 residues: CASSYSRIENIQYF. CDR3 sequence (DNA): TGTGCCAGCAGTTACTCGCGGATAGAAAACATTCAGTACTTC.

The chain combines TRBV28 with TRBJ1-2, with a weak D call TRBD1 (6 bases). Trimming took off 8 bases at V and 8 bases at J, with 12 bases between the two ends. CDR3 size: 11 residues. Germline loops: CDR1 MDHEN, CDR2 SYDVKM. CDR3 bases: TGTGCCAGCCGGGGGGGCTGGGGCTACACCTTC. Translation gives CASRGGWGYTF.

The V and J genes are TRBV7-2 and TRBJ2-3; tentative D call: TRBD2 (7 bases). The CDR3 runs to 14 residues. Per germline, CDR1 SGHTA and CDR2 FQGNSA. V lost 8 bases and J lost 4, with 16 bases in between. The CDR3 bases are TGTGCCAGCGCAGTGGGGGGGGCTGCAGATACGCAGTATTTT. It translates to CASAVGGAADTQYF.

The chain has TRBV29-1 and TRBJ2-5; 9 bases are a match to TRBD1. With 7 bases clipped from V and 5 bases from J, the junction kept 8 bases outside the gene matches. This CDR3 region has 13 residues. Germline V gives CDR1 SQVTM, CDR2 ANQGSEA. CDR3 region: CSAYRGLEETQYF. The CDR3 DNA sequence: TGCAGCGCTTACAGGGGGCTGGAGGAGACCCAGTACTTC. The complete variable domain, with remaining parts taken from reference TRBV29-1 and TRBJ2-5, reads SAVISQKPSRDICQRGTSLTIQCQVDSQVTMMFWYRQQPGQSLTLIATANQGSEATYESGFVIDKFPISRPNLTFSTLTVSNMSPEDSSIYLCSAYRGLEETQYFGPGTRLLVL.

Remarks on this clone: Other DNA sequences from this sample encode an identical CDR3 as well. The chain has TRBV29-1 and TRBJ2-3; 8 bases line up with TRBD2. CDR1 and CDR2 (germline): SQVTM, ANQGSEA. V shed 4 bases, J shed 3 bases, and the junction held 6 bases outside the gene matches. The CDR3 loop spans 14 amino acids. DNA of the CDR3: TGCAGCGTTGGGAGCGGGAGTGGAACAGATACGCAGTATTTT. Its protein is CSVGSGSGTDTQYF.

This clone was detected a few times. The chain couples TRBV9 to TRBJ2-7; D is perhaps TRBD1 (6 bases). CDR3 length: 14 residues. Germline V gives CDR1 SGDLS, CDR2 YYNGEE. V was cut by 3 bases and J by 2 bases, with 12 bases left in between. The CDR3 is CASSEDSRAYEQYF. In DNA, the CDR3 is TGTGCCAGCAGCGAGGACAGCCGGGCCTACGAGCAGTACTTC.

This chain connects TRBV4-3 to TRBJ2-5; TRBD2 matches 9 bases. The V segment lost 4 bases and the J segment 6 bases; nucleotides outside the gene matches: 3. CDR1 LGHNA and CDR2 YSLEER come from the germline V gene. The CDR3 has 13 amino acids. CDR3 region: CASSPLAGKTQYF. The CDR3 DNA reads TGCGCCAGCAGCCCTCTAGCGGGGAAGACCCAGTACTTC.

The chain employs TRBV7-9 and TRBJ2-1, with TRBD2 matching 11 bases. This CDR3 has 16 amino acids. Trimming at V came to 1 base and at J to 8 bases, leaving 7 bases not matched to a gene. From germline, CDR1 is SEHNR and CDR2 FQNEAQ (reference sequence). The CDR3 here is CASSLVTSGITHEQFF. CDR3 in DNA: TGTGCCAGCAGCTTAGTGACTAGCGGGATAACCCATGAGCAGTTCTTC.

This clone was counted between two and nine times. The chain employs TRBV7-9 and TRBJ2-7, with TRBD1 matching 12 bases. V trimming: 8 bases; J trimming: 6 bases; junction bases outside the gene matches: 11. The length of the CDR3 is 15 residues. Germline V CDR1 and CDR2: SEHNR, FQNEAQ (reference sequence). CDR3 region: CASHLAGTGGLEQYF. CDR3 bases: TGTGCCAGCCATCTAGCCGGGACAGGGGGCCTCGAGCAGTACTTC.